This T cell receptor beta chain was sequenced in a study of blood T cells in healthy people across ages. This clonotype was detected only a few times. Primed by a sample-barcoded 5' primer and a J-beta primer mix, a second PCR proceeded for roughly 6 to 12 cycles. TCRdb fed the 5' RACE reads into MiXCR, producing one record per CDR3 protein. Seen here are more than 700,000 distinct CDR3 sequences, 46% observed once, and the top ten hold around 18%. The sequencing input was blood. The receptor's source is a man older than 75 in good health.

CDR3 amino acids: CASSYSFAYEQYF. The CDR3 bases are TGTGCCAGCAGTTACTCATTTGCCTACGAGCAGTACTTC. This chain uses TRBV6-2 or TRBV6-3 with TRBJ2-7; no reliable D call. V gave up 0 bases and J gave up 2 bases, with 5 bases separating them. The CDR3 extends over 13 amino acids. Germline V lookup: CDR1 MNHEY, CDR2 SVGEGT.